Each of the 30 T cell receptor beta chains below was sequenced from the same sample in a study of blood T cell repertoires in COVID-19. Profiled with immunoSEQ multiplex PCR; TCRdb holds only in-frame clones, not every one. This table holds roughly 140,000 clones, around 83% found once. The specimen sequenced was peripheral blood. The receptors derive from a woman aged 60-75 years with COVID-19, enrolled during active disease.

The chain joins TRBV7-6 to TRBJ2-1; TRBD2 matches at 12 bases. Trimming at V came to 5 bases and at J to 4 bases, leaving 9 bases not matched to a gene. The CDR3 is made up of 17 amino acids. Germline V CDR1 and CDR2: SGHVS, FNYEAQ. In nucleotides, the CDR3 is TGTGCCAGCAGCCCCGCCCGGACTAGCGGGACGTACAATGAGCAGTTCTTC. It codes for CASSPARTSGTYNEQFF.

The chain uses TRBV7-2 and TRBJ1-1; D is undetermined. This CDR3 comprises 12 residues. Germline V gives CDR1 SGHTA, CDR2 FQGNSA. The ends were cut back, 5 bases at V and 5 bases at J, with 9 bases in the middle. DNA of the CDR3: TGTGCCAGCAGCATTTGGAGGACTGAAGCTTTCTTT. This codes for CASSIWRTEAFF.

This chain connects TRBV20-1 to TRBJ1-2; 7 nucleotides align to TRBD1. The J segment lost 4 bases and the V segment lost 4 bases, leaving 6 bases of the junction unmatched. Germline CDR1 is DFQATT and CDR2 is SNEGSKA (reference sequence). This CDR3 has 13 amino acids. CDR3 protein: CSANDRVSYGYTF. CDR3 bases: TGCAGTGCTAATGACAGGGTATCCTATGGCTACACCTTC.

The chain uses TRBV4-1 and TRBJ1-3; TRBD1 might be the D (6 bases). The CDR3 is 17 residues long. Germline CDR1 is MGHRA and CDR2 is YSYEKL. V lost 0 bases and J lost 5, with 17 bases in between. The CDR3 loop reads CASSQDSRDMLRNTIYF. As DNA, the CDR3 is TGCGCCAGCAGCCAAGACTCCCGGGACATGCTTAGAAACACCATATATTTT.

The chain carries TRBV19 and TRBJ1-5, with D tentatively TRBD1 (5 bases). Trimming stripped 7 bases from V and 1 base from J, with 17 bases between. This CDR3 has 16 residues. Germline CDR1 LNHDA, CDR2 SQIVND (reference sequence). The CDR3 here is CASTDAGRVSNQPQHF. The CDR3 DNA reads as TGTGCCAGTACCGACGCCGGCAGGGTAAGCAATCAGCCCCAGCATTTT.

This clone was found once. The V call is TRBV5-1, the J call TRBJ2-6, with D perhaps TRBD1 (5 bases). This CDR3 has 17 residues. Germline CDR1 SGHRS, CDR2 YFSETQ. V was cut by 4 bases and J by 0 bases, with 14 bases left in between. CDR3 nucleotide sequence: TGCGCCAGCAGCAAATATCCAGGGTTCTCTGGGGCCAACGTCCTGACTTTC. Protein: CASSKYPGFSGANVLTF.

This chain links TRBV9 with TRBJ1-3; D is ambiguous. The CDR3 sequence is 16 residues long. The germline CDR1 and CDR2 sequences are SGDLS and YYNGEE. V lost 4 bases and J lost 0, with 14 bases in between. CDR3 region: CASSPFNEASGNTIYF. The CDR3, as DNA: TGTGCCAGCAGCCCCTTCAATGAAGCCTCTGGAAACACCATATATTTT.

The chain combines TRBV5-5 with TRBJ1-5, with 8 bases that match TRBD1. This CDR3 has 17 amino acids. Per the germline V gene, CDR1 is SGHKS and CDR2 is YYEKEE (reference sequence). J lost 4 bases, V lost 2 bases, and 11 bases had no gene match. The CDR3 bases are TGTGCCAGCAGCTTTAGGACCAGGACAGGGCTTAATCAGCCCCAGCATTTT. Protein product: CASSFRTRTGLNQPQHF.

The V call is TRBV5-4, the J call TRBJ1-6, with 9 nucleotides matching TRBD1. With 4 bases clipped from V and 7 bases from J, the junction kept 9 bases outside the gene matches. The CDR3 length is 16 residues. Per germline, CDR1 SGHNT and CDR2 YYREEE (reference sequence). The chain's CDR3 is CASSIGQGLSNSPLHF. The DNA of the CDR3 is TGTGCCAGCAGCATTGGACAGGGGCTATCCAATTCACCCCTCCACTTT.

This clone was picked up one time. This chain links TRBV11-2 with TRBJ1-3, with no clear D. The germline V gene encodes CDR1 SGHAT and CDR2 FQNNGV. Trimming took off 6 bases at V and 1 base at J, with 13 bases between the two ends. This CDR3 region has 15 residues. CDR3 sequence (DNA): TGTGCCAGCAGTCAAGGGAGAGTTTCTGGAAACACCATATATTTT. Its protein product is CASSQGRVSGNTIYF.

The CDR3 reads CSVRAADLAKNIQYF. Here the CDR3 DNA reads TGCAGCGTCCGAGCGGCGGACCTAGCCAAAAACATTCAGTACTTC. The J gene is TRBJ2-4, the V gene TRBV29-1; D might be TRBD2 (5 bases). The germline V gene encodes CDR1 SQVTM and CDR2 ANQGSEA. The CDR3 contains 15 residues. V was shortened by 6 bases and J by 0 bases, with 15 bases between the two germline ends.

The genes are TRBV6-5 and TRBJ1-5, with 7 bases lining up with TRBD1. The CDR3 is 15 residues long. Germline V gene sequence: CDR1 MNHEY, CDR2 SVGAGI. Unmatched junction bases numbered 7, after V lost 2 bases and J lost 6 bases. In DNA form, the CDR3 reads TGTGCCAGCAGTTACCACCGCGAGGGGGCTCAGCCCCAGCATTTT. Protein: CASSYHREGAQPQHF.

The J gene is TRBJ1-2, the V gene TRBV7-8, with 8 bases lining up with TRBD1. The CDR3 sequence is 14 residues long. The V gene's germline CDR1 is SGHVS and CDR2 FQNEAQ. The J segment lost 3 bases and the V segment lost 5 bases, leaving 5 bases of the junction unmatched. The CDR3 loop reads CASSPDRGHYGYTF. The CDR3 bases are TGTGCCAGCAGCCCAGACAGGGGACACTATGGCTACACCTTC.

J is TRBJ2-1 and V is TRBV7-2, with 8 positions matching TRBD1. This CDR3 comprises 14 residues. The germline gives CDR1 SGHTA, CDR2 FQGNSA. V dropped 3 bases and J dropped 9; count of bases not matched to a gene: 7. This CDR3 reads CASSFPTGVGEQFF. CDR3 coding DNA: TGTGCCAGCAGCTTTCCGACAGGGGTCGGTGAGCAGTTCTTC.

The chain employs TRBV6-5 and TRBJ2-5, with 14 bases aligning to TRBD2. Germline CDR1 is MNHEY and CDR2 is SVGAGI. The CDR3 has 16 residues. The junction had 8 bases not matched to a gene; V was cut back by 4 bases and J by 7 bases. Here the CDR3 DNA reads TGTGCCAGCAGTTTGGGACTAGCGGGGGCCCTAAGGACCCAGTACTTC. Residues: CASSLGLAGALRTQYF.

The chain links TRBV5-1 to TRBJ1-1; D ambiguous. CDR1 SGHRS and CDR2 YFSETQ come from the germline V gene. With 0 bases removed from V and 3 bases from J, the gap between germline ends came to 6 bases. There are 13 residues in the CDR3. The CDR3 DNA follows: TGCGCCAGCAGCTTGGGAGGAGACACTGAAGCTTTCTTT. This gives the protein CASSLGGDTEAFF. The whole variable domain, remainder taken from reference TRBV5-1 and TRBJ1-1, is KAGVTQTPRYLIKTRGQQVTLSCSPISGHRSVSWYQQTPGQGLQFLFEYFSETQRNKGNFPGRFSGRQFSNSRSEMNVSTLELGDSALYLCASSLGGDTEAFFGQGTRLTVV.

The chain joins TRBV9 to TRBJ2-2; TRBD1 matches 9 bases. The CDR3 has 15 amino acids. Germline V gives CDR1 SGDLS, CDR2 YYNGEE. The ends lost 6 bases at V and 4 bases at J; junction bases unmatched: 7. The CDR3 DNA is TGTGCCAGCACCCAGACAGGGGGGACCACCGGGGAGCTGTTTTTT. Translation gives CASTQTGGTTGELFF.

The V gene is TRBV7-2, the J gene TRBJ2-5; a possible D gene is TRBD2 (6 bases). Germline V gene lookup returns CDR1 SGHTA and CDR2 FQGNSA. The CDR3 totals 16 residues. Trimming pared 5 bases from V and 4 bases from J, leaving 20 bases between. In DNA form, the CDR3 reads TGTGCCAGCAGCCCTGGGACTGCGCTCAGGGTAGAGACCCAGTACTTC. Amino acid sequence: CASSPGTALRVETQYF.

CDR3 nucleotides: TGTGCCAGCAGCCGGACAGGGAGCTCTGGAAACACCATATATTTT. It encodes CASSRTGSSGNTIYF. The chain has TRBV6-6 and TRBJ1-3; TRBD1 matches 8 bases. The CDR3 contains 15 residues. Trimming cost V 6 bases and J 0 bases; bases outside gene matches: 4. Germline CDR1 and CDR2: MNHNY and SVGAGI (reference sequence).

The chain couples TRBV18 to TRBJ1-4; the D gene is possibly TRBD1 (5 bases). This CDR3 spans 14 amino acids. Trimming cost V 4 bases and J 6 bases, with 12 bases left between them. CDR1 KGHSH and CDR2 LQKENI come from the germline V gene. CDR3 bases: TGTGCCAGCTCACTGCGACAGACCGATGAAAAACTGTTTTTT. This sequence encodes CASSLRQTDEKLFF.

V usage is TRBV19 and J usage is TRBJ1-1; D gene unclear. V was trimmed by 7 bases and J by 5 bases, leaving 8 bases between them. Germline CDR1 is LNHDA and CDR2 is SQIVND (reference sequence). The CDR3 contains 11 residues. CDR3 amino acids: CASIRRTEAFF. CDR3 sequence (DNA): TGTGCCAGTATCCGGAGAACTGAAGCTTTCTTT.

This rearrangement joins TRBV2 to TRBJ2-7, with D perhaps matching TRBD2 (5 bases). Germline CDR1 reads SNHLY; CDR2 reads FYNNEI. The V end was cut by 10 bases, the J end by 3 bases, with 13 bases between. The CDR3 totals 12 residues. The chain's CDR3 is CATRGSGYEQYV. The CDR3, as DNA: TGTGCCACACGGGGTTCGGGCTACGAGCAGTACGTC.

The chain is built from TRBV21-1 and TRBJ2-2; no check of the table's D call, TRBD2, against the DNA was made. TRBV21-1 represents a pseudogene. The CDR3 is 15 amino acids. Written as DNA, the CDR3 is TGTGCCAGCAGACTGACCGCGGGGTCCAACGGGGAGCTGTTTTTT. It is translated as CASRLTAGSNGELFF.

J is TRBJ2-2 and V is TRBV7-2; D unclear. V lost 2 bases, J lost 4 bases, and 11 bases lay in between. CDR1 is SGHTA, CDR2 FQGNSA, per germline. The CDR3 covers 15 residues. For the CDR3, the DNA is TGTGCCAGCAGCTTATTTCGTGGCCCCACCGGGGAGCTGTTTTTT. Translated: CASSLFRGPTGELFF.

The chain carries TRBV5-1 and TRBJ1-1; D gene uncertain. Germline V gives CDR1 SGHRS, CDR2 YFSETQ. Trimming took 4 bases from V and 1 from J, leaving 8 bases between them. The length of the CDR3 is 13 residues. CDR3 sequence: CASSHSRNTEAFF. Here the CDR3 DNA reads TGCGCCAGCAGCCACAGCAGGAACACTGAAGCTTTCTTT.

The chain has TRBV25-1 and TRBJ1-5, with D maybe TRBD1 (5 bases). V dropped 6 bases and J dropped 0 bases, with 15 bases sitting between them. This CDR3 region has 16 residues. Germline V gives CDR1 MGHDK, CDR2 SYGVNS. The CDR3 bases are TGTGCCAGCAGCGCCCGGGGGGGGGATAGCAATCAGCCCCAGCATTTT. Its protein is CASSARGGDSNQPQHF.

V gene TRBV5-1 combines with J gene TRBJ2-5; D is perhaps TRBD2 (5 bases). The CDR3 length is 13 residues. Per germline, CDR1 SGHRS and CDR2 YFSETQ. V was trimmed by 0 bases and J by 5 bases, leaving 8 bases between them. The DNA for the CDR3 is TGCGCCAGCAGCTTGGCCGGGGTCGAGACCCAGTACTTC. Amino acid sequence: CASSLAGVETQYF.

The CDR3 loop reads CASSLNLAGVRETQYF. For the CDR3, the DNA is TGCGCCAGCAGCTTGAACCTAGCGGGGGTCAGGGAGACCCAGTACTTC. The V gene is TRBV5-1, the J gene TRBJ2-5, with TRBD2 matching 10 bases. V was pared by 1 base and J by 5 bases, with 8 bases of the junction left unmatched. Germline CDR1 and CDR2: SGHRS and YFSETQ. The CDR3 runs 16 residues.

This clone was seen a single time. The chain joins TRBV6-5 to TRBJ1-6; 7 positions agree with TRBD1. The CDR3 covers 12 residues. J gave up 14 bases and V 6 bases, and 7 bases lay outside the gene matches. Germline lookup yields CDR1 MNHEY and CDR2 SVGAGI. The CDR3 DNA follows: TGTGCCAGCAGAGTACAGGGGCAATCCCTCCACTTT. Amino acid sequence: CASRVQGQSLHF.

Comment on this clone: Other DNA sequences in this specimen translate into the identical CDR3. V is TRBV5-1 and J is TRBJ2-2; 12 nucleotides align to TRBD2. Germline trimming cut 4 bases from V and 4 bases from J; bases unmatched to any gene: 2. The CDR3 consists of 15 residues. The V gene's germline CDR1 is SGHRS and CDR2 YFSETQ. The CDR3: CASSLLAGGTGELFF. DNA of the CDR3: TGCGCCAGCAGCCTACTAGCGGGGGGCACCGGGGAGCTGTTTTTT.